The clone carrying this TCR beta chain was detected many times. Per the germline V gene, CDR1 is SGHKS and CDR2 is YYEKEE (reference sequence). The CDR3 runs 16 residues. The V gene lost 0 bases and the J gene lost 6 bases, with 18 bases spanning the gap. Per the study methods: Researchers report that nucleated cell counts were estimated from reference gene primer amplification. The assay was immunoSEQ multiplex PCR, and TCRdb's table has in-frame clones only and misses some. V, J and clone size are taken as reported in that table, and D and trimming were inferred from the DNA itself. The profile shows approximately 210,000 clones, about 88% of them singletons. The data are from a study of blood T cell repertoires in COVID-19.

The chain is built from TRBV5-5 and TRBJ1-2; D perhaps matches TRBD1 (5 bases). The sequenced sample was peripheral blood. The TCR was taken from a woman between 40 and 55 years old with acute or convalescent COVID-19. The CDR3 nucleotides are TGTGCCAGCAGCTTGGCGTTGCTGGCAGGGAGGGATGGCTACACCTTC. Its protein product is CASSLALLAGRDGYTF.